The rows below give T cell receptor beta chains drawn from one sample of a study of blood T cell repertoires in COVID-19. This table comes from immunoSEQ multiplex PCR, and its TCRdb copy is limited to in-frame clones, with some not included. The sample holds under 100,000 clones, approximately 86% seen once. The sample consisted of peripheral blood. The receptors shown here come from a man between 35 and 55 years old with acute or convalescent COVID-19. The CDR3 runs from the conserved cysteine through the conserved F or W. Fields, in order: CDR3 protein, V gene, D gene, clone size, J gene. The D gene is left open where the match is weak. For some rows the clone size is stated as once, few or many, or as a class when expanded; others skip it.

CDR3aa: CSASISEAFF; v_gene: TRBV20-1; d_gene: NA; abundance: NA; j_gene: TRBJ1-1
CDR3aa: CASREGLEGRQFF; v_gene: TRBV10-2; d_gene: TRBD2; abundance: once; j_gene: TRBJ2-1
CDR3aa: CASSPRGSDNSPLHF; v_gene: TRBV18; d_gene: NA; abundance: NA; j_gene: TRBJ1-6
CDR3aa: CASSFSDGYTF; v_gene: TRBV12-3/TRBV12-4; d_gene: NA; abundance: NA; j_gene: TRBJ1-2
CDR3aa: CASSRGQAVATEAFF; v_gene: TRBV19; d_gene: TRBD1; abundance: NA; j_gene: TRBJ1-1
CDR3aa: CASSFLAADKNIQYF; v_gene: TRBV5-6; d_gene: NA; abundance: NA; j_gene: TRBJ2-4
CDR3aa: CASSIPEDRTKTPSGANVLTF; v_gene: TRBV5-1; d_gene: TRBD1; abundance: NA; j_gene: TRBJ2-6
CDR3aa: CASRSLATLEETQYF; v_gene: TRBV6-5; d_gene: NA; abundance: NA; j_gene: TRBJ2-5
CDR3aa: CASSSSGGSYNEQFF; v_gene: TRBV7-8; d_gene: TRBD2; abundance: NA; j_gene: TRBJ2-1
CDR3aa: CASSQQKQGANTHEQYF; v_gene: TRBV4-3; d_gene: TRBD1; abundance: NA; j_gene: TRBJ2-7
CDR3aa: CASSMNHLNRGYGYTF; v_gene: TRBV19; d_gene: NA; abundance: few; j_gene: TRBJ1-2
CDR3aa: CASSTGGDPKNIQYF; v_gene: TRBV2; d_gene: TRBD2; abundance: once; j_gene: TRBJ2-4
CDR3aa: CASSQDSGQGAYGYTF; v_gene: TRBV3-1/TRBV3-2; d_gene: TRBD1; abundance: NA; j_gene: TRBJ1-2
CDR3aa: CASSEAPGLAKNIQYF; v_gene: TRBV6-1; d_gene: NA; abundance: NA; j_gene: TRBJ2-4
CDR3aa: CASSAASYEQYF; v_gene: TRBV12-3/TRBV12-4; d_gene: NA; abundance: NA; j_gene: TRBJ2-7
CDR3aa: CASSLVPPGNTIYF; v_gene: TRBV7-9; d_gene: NA; abundance: NA; j_gene: TRBJ1-3
CDR3aa: CASSLYGGENNEQFF; v_gene: TRBV7-2; d_gene: NA; abundance: NA; j_gene: TRBJ2-1